The 21 T cell receptor beta chains given below trace back to one sample, sequenced in a study of metastatic and nonmetastatic thyroid tumors. Before thyroid surgery, none of the patients had received any treatment. MiXCR was used by TCRdb to re-call the PCR reads. The table has 20,000 to 25,000 clones, about 10% seen once. The sample taken for sequencing was blood. The receptors stem from a female donor with papillary thyroid cancer or a benign thyroid nodule (not recorded which). Some clones in this sample may be carry-over from other donors' samples.

This clone was recorded a few times. This clone may be a read error of a much larger clone one base away. The CDR3 reads CDTCRDRGPNTEAFF. For the CDR3, the DNA is TGTGACACCTGCCGGGACAGGGGCCCGAACACTGAAGCTTTCTTT. The chain uses TRBV15 and TRBJ1-1; 10 nucleotides agree with TRBD1. Germline loops: CDR1 LNHNV, CDR2 YYDKDF (reference sequence). The CDR3 is made up of 15 amino acids. The full variable domain, in which reference TRBV15 and TRBJ1-1 provide the parts outside the CDR3, is DAMVIQNPRYQVTQFGKPVTLSCSQTLNHNVMYWYQQKSSQAPKLLFHYYDKDFNNEADTPDNFQSRRPNTSFCFLDIRSPGLGDTAMYLCDTCRDRGPNTEAFFGQGTRLTVV.

This clone was observed a handful of times. This may stem from a read error, because a much larger clone lies one nucleotide away. J is TRBJ2-5 and V is TRBV2, with D perhaps TRBD2 (5 bases). Trimming shortened V by 6 bases and J by 4 bases, and 12 bases separated the two germline ends. This CDR3 is built from 13 residues. Germline CDR1 SNHLY, CDR2 FYNNEI. The CDR3: CASREDGAETQYF. The CDR3 DNA reads as TGTGCCAGCAGGGAGGACGGAGCAGAGACCCAGTACTTC. The entire variable domain, with the rest obtained from reference TRBV2 and TRBJ2-5, is as follows: EPEVTQTPSHQVTQMGQEVILRCVPISNHLYFYWYRQILGQKVEFLVSFYNNEISEKSEIFDDQFSVERPDGSNFTLKIRSTKLEDSAMYFCASREDGAETQYFGPGTRLLVL.

This clone showed up many times. The rearrangement joins TRBV12-3 or TRBV12-4 to TRBJ2-7; TRBD1 matches 7 bases. V lost 6 bases to trimming and J lost 4 bases; unmatched junction nucleotides: 9. The CDR3 spans 14 residues. CDR3 region: CASSKDRPRYEQYF. Here the CDR3 DNA reads TGTGCCAGCAGCAAGGACAGGCCCCGTTACGAGCAGTACTTC.

With regard to this clone: A single base separates this from a much larger clone, so it may be a read error. V is TRBV20-1 and J is TRBJ2-5; D gene uncertain. This CDR3 spans 12 amino acids. V lost 0 bases and J 4 bases, leaving 6 bases between the germline ends. Germline values: CDR1 DFQATT, CDR2 SNEGSKA (reference sequence). In nucleotides, the CDR3 is TGCAGTGCTAGAGATCAGAGAGAGACCCAGTACTTC. This gives the protein CSARDQRETQYF.

This clone came up a few times. The chain employs TRBV12-3 or TRBV12-4 and TRBJ2-7; D is possibly TRBD1 or TRBD2 (5 bases each). Trimming took 6 bases from V and 6 from J, leaving 9 bases between them. The CDR3 runs 11 residues. The DNA for the CDR3 is TGTGCCAGCAGGGGTGGGGGCGAGCAGTACTTC. Encoded protein: CASRGGGEQYF.

This clone occurred many times. This sequence joins TRBV5-1 and TRBJ2-1, with 8 positions matching TRBD1. J was trimmed by 3 bases and V by 2 bases; bases with no gene match: 1. The CDR3 length is 14 residues. CDR1 is SGHRS and CDR2 is YFSETQ in the germline V gene. The chain's CDR3 is CASSLGQGYNEQFF. DNA of the CDR3: TGCGCCAGCAGCTTAGGACAGGGCTACAATGAGCAGTTCTTC.

This clone was observed a handful of times. Mismatch with germline at one junction end may stem from a read error. The chain links TRBV2 to TRBJ2-7; no reliable D call. Germline values: CDR1 SNHLY, CDR2 FYNNEI. The CDR3 sequence is 11 residues long. The CDR3: CAISVRYEQYF. The CDR3 nucleotides are TGTGCCATCAGTGTCAGGTACGAGCAGTACTTC.

The table lists this clone with a few counts. A much larger clone lies a single base off, so this may be a read error. The rearrangement joins TRBV30 to TRBJ2-5; D may be TRBD1 (6 bases). The CDR3 is made up of 14 amino acids. From germline, CDR1 is GTSNPN and CDR2 SVGIG (reference sequence). The CDR3 sequence is CAWSTDSFLETQHF. CDR3 sequence (DNA): TGTGCCTGGAGTACGGACAGCTTTTTAGAGACCCAGCACTTC.

The chain is built from TRBV6-1 and TRBJ1-1; TRBD1 is a possible D gene (5 bases). The germline CDR1 and CDR2 sequences are MNHNS and SASEGT. There are 13 residues in the CDR3. Trimming stripped 8 bases from V and 2 bases from J, with 12 bases between. CDR3 residues: CASGAGLNTEAFF. CDR3 nucleotide sequence: TGTGCCAGCGGGGCAGGGCTAAACACTGAAGCTTTCTTT.

In its sample, this clone ranks as medium-sized. The chain employs TRBV27 and TRBJ2-3; 8 nucleotides match TRBD1. The CDR3 loop spans 15 amino acids. Germline trimming cut 4 bases from V and 2 bases from J; bases unmatched to any gene: 5. The germline V gene has CDR1 MNHEY and CDR2 SMNVEV (reference sequence). CDR3 nucleotides: TGTGCCAGCAGTTCTAGGACAGGGTACACAGATACGCAGTATTTT. It translates to CASSSRTGYTDTQYF.

This clone was observed many times. CDR3: CASSSTGLVAGYQFGQETQYF. CDR3 bases: TGTGCCAGTAGCTCCACTGGCCTGGTCGCGGGTTATCAATTCGGCCAAGAGACCCAGTACTTC. This sequence joins TRBV19 and TRBJ2-5; D is perhaps TRBD2 (5 bases). The ends were cut back, 6 bases at V and 1 base at J, with 33 bases in the middle. There are 21 residues in the CDR3. The germline gives CDR1 LNHDA, CDR2 SQIVND (reference sequence).

This clone appeared many times. V and J are TRBV29-1 and TRBJ1-2; no clear D. CDR1 is SQVTM and CDR2 is ANQGSEA in the germline V gene. The V end was cut by 0 bases, the J end by 5 bases, with 7 bases between. CDR3 length: 12 amino acids. The DNA for the CDR3 is TGCAGCGTTGAAGAAAACAGTTATGGCTACACCTTC. Amino acids: CSVEENSYGYTF.

Ten or more counts support this clone. This chain's CDR3 is CSAAWAGPPHNEQFF. In DNA, the CDR3 is TGCAGTGCTGCGTGGGCGGGACCGCCTCACAATGAGCAGTTCTTC. This chain connects TRBV20-1 to TRBJ2-1; D perhaps matches TRBD2 (6 bases). The CDR3 length is 15 residues. Germline V gene lookup returns CDR1 DFQATT and CDR2 SNEGSKA (reference sequence). Between the trimmed V and J ends, which lost 5 bases and 5 bases, there was a span of 19 bases.

This clone was seen at least ten times. The chain uses TRBV7-9 and TRBJ2-3, with 7 bases matching TRBD2. The J segment lost 6 bases and the V segment lost 5 bases, leaving 8 bases of the junction unmatched. The V gene's germline CDR1 is SEHNR and CDR2 FQNEAQ (reference sequence). This CDR3 comprises 14 residues. CDR3 protein: CASSPRDYPDTQYF. For the CDR3, the DNA is TGTGCCAGCAGCCCCCGGGACTACCCCGATACGCAGTATTTT. Using reference TRBV7-9 and TRBJ2-3 for the parts outside the CDR3, the full variable domain is DTGVSQNPRHKITKRGQNVTFRCDPISEHNRLYWYRQTLGQGPEFLTYFQNEAQLEKSRLLSDRFSAERPKGSFSTLEIQRTEQGDSAMYLCASSPRDYPDTQYFGPGTRLTVL.

As concerns this clone: This may be a read error, as it is one base from a much larger clone. The gene calls are TRBV19 and TRBJ2-3; no clear D. CDR1 is LNHDA and CDR2 is SQIVND in the germline V gene (reference sequence). Trimming stripped 11 bases from V and 4 bases from J, with 10 bases between. The CDR3 length is 11 residues. CDR3 sequence: CAGSYPDTQYF. The DNA of the CDR3 is TGTGCCGGATCTTACCCAGATACGCAGTATTTT.

As concerns this clone: One junction end does not reproduce the germline sequence, and a read error may be involved. CDR3 region: CASSLTPTTVELFF. CDR3 nucleotides: TGTGCCAGCAGTTTAACACCAACCACCGTGGAGCTGTTTTTT. The chain is built from TRBV27 and TRBJ2-2; D not certain. This CDR3 region has 14 residues. CDR1 MNHEY and CDR2 SMNVEV come from the germline V gene (reference sequence).

This clone was seen many times. The chain recombines TRBV10-3 with TRBJ1-5; D may be TRBD1 (6 bases). Germline V CDR1 and CDR2: ENHRY, SYGVKD. The germline V and J ends were trimmed by 0 bases and 7 bases, with 13 bases remaining between them. This CDR3 region has 15 residues. The CDR3 sequence: CAISESGQRGQPQHF. The CDR3 region has the DNA TGTGCCATCAGTGAGTCTGGACAGCGTGGGCAGCCCCAGCATTTT.

This clone occurred a few times. At one end, the junction sequence differs from germline, possibly due to a read error. The rearrangement joins TRBV3-1 to TRBJ2-7, with 13 bases lining up with TRBD2. CDR1 and CDR2 (germline): LGHDT, YNNKEL (reference sequence). The CDR3 runs to 15 residues. The CDR3 sequence is CASSPWTSGRVEQCF. DNA of the CDR3: TGTGCCAGCAGCCCATGGACTAGCGGGAGAGTCGAGCAGTGCTTC.

There are many counts of this clone. The chain employs TRBV5-1 and TRBJ2-5; no reliable D call. The ends were cut back, 7 bases at V and 4 bases at J, with 11 bases in the middle. There are 12 residues in the CDR3. From germline, CDR1 is SGHRS and CDR2 YFSETQ. The CDR3 DNA reads as TGCGCCAGCGGACCAATAGGAGAGACCCAGTACTTC. The encoded protein is CASGPIGETQYF.

This clone has ten or more counts. The J gene is TRBJ2-1, the V gene TRBV7-6; 10 bases match TRBD2. CDR1 is SGHVS, CDR2 FNYEAQ, per germline. J lost 7 bases, V lost 2 bases, and 11 bases had no gene match. CDR3 size: 17 residues. The CDR3 DNA reads TGTGCCAGCAGCTTATCCCTAGCGGGAGTATCGGGGAATGAGCAGTTCTTC. Its protein is CASSLSLAGVSGNEQFF.

This clone was found many times. The chain is built from TRBV7-9 and TRBJ2-3; 14 bases are a match to TRBD2. Germline CDR1 is SEHNR and CDR2 is FQNEAQ (reference sequence). V lost 7 bases, J lost 3 bases, and 12 bases stayed unmatched. The CDR3 contains 18 residues. CDR3 DNA: TGTGCCAGCACCGGTATGGGGACTAGCGGGAGTTATACAGATACGCAGTATTTT. Translation gives CASTGMGTSGSYTDTQYF.